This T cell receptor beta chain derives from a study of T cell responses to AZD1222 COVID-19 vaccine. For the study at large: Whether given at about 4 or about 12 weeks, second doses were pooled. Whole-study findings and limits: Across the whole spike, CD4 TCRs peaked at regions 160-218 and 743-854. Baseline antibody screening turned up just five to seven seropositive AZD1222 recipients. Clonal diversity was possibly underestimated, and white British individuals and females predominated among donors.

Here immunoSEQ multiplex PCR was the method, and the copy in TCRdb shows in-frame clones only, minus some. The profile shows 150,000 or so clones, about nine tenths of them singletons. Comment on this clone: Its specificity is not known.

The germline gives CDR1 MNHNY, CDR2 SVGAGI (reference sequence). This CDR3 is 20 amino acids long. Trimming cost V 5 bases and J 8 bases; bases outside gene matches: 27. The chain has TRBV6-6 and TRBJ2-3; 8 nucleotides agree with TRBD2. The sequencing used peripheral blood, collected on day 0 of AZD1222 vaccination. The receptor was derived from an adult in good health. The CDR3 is CASSPFQLAVGGDGKGTQYF. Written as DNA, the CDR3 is TGTGCCAGCAGTCCCTTCCAACTAGCGGTGGGGGGGGATGGCAAGGGTACGCAGTATTTT.